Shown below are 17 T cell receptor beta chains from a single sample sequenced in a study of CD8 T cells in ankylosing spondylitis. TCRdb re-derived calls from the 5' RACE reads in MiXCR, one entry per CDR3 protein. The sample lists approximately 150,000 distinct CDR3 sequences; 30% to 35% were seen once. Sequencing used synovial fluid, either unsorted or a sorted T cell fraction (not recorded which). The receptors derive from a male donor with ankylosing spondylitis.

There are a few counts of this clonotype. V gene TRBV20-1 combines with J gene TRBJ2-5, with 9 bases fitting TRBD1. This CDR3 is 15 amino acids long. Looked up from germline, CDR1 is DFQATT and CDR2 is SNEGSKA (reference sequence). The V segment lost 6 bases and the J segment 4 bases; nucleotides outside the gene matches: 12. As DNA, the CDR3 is TGCAGTGCCTGGCCTCCCGGGACAGGGATAGAGACCCAGTACTTC. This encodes CSAWPPGTGIETQYF.

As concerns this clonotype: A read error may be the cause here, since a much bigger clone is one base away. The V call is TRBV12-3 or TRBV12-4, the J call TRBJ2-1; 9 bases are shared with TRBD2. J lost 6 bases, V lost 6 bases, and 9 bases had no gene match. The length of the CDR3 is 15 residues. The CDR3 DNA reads TGTGCCAGCAGCATTGGCGGGGGGGCGGGCAATGAGCAGTTCTTC. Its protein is CASSIGGGAGNEQFF.

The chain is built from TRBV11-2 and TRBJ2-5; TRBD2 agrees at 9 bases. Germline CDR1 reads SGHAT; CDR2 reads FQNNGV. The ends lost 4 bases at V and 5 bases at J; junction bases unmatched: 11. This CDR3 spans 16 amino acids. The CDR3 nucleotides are TGTGCCAGCAGCTCGCGGGGACTAGCTAGTTGGGAGACCCAGTACTTC. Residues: CASSSRGLASWETQYF.

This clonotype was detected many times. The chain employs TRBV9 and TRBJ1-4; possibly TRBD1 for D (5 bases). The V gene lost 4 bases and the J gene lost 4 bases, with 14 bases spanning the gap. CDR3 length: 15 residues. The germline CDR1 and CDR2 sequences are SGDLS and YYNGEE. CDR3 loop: CASSPSGVYNEKLFF. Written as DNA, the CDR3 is TGTGCCAGCAGCCCCTCGGGGGTTTATAATGAAAAACTGTTTTTT.

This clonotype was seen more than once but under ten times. CDR3 region: CASSGTHRGTEAFF. DNA of the CDR3: TGTGCCAGCAGTGGGACCCATAGGGGCACTGAAGCTTTCTTT. The V call is TRBV6-1, the J call TRBJ1-1; D is possibly TRBD1 (5 bases). V gave up 4 bases and J gave up 4 bases, with 13 bases separating them. The CDR3 is made up of 14 amino acids. The V gene's germline CDR1 is MNHNS and CDR2 SASEGT.

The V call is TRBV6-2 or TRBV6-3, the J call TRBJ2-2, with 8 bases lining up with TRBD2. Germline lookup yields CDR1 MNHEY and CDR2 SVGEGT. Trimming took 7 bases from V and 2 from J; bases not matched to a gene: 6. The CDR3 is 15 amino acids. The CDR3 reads CASTFSGRNTGELFF. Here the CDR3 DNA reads TGTGCCAGCACCTTCAGCGGGAGAAACACCGGGGAGCTGTTTTTT.

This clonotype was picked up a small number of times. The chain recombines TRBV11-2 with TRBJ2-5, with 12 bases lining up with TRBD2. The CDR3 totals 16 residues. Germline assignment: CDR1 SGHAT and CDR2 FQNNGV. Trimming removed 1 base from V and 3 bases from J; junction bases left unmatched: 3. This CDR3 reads CASSLGASGGEETQYF. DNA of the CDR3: TGTGCCAGCAGCTTAGGGGCTAGCGGGGGGGAAGAGACCCAGTACTTC.

Here the CDR3 DNA reads TGTGCCAGCACCCGGCGGAGAGCCTACGAGCAGTACTTC. Amino acid sequence: CASTRRRAYEQYF. V usage is TRBV5-8 and J usage is TRBJ2-7; D is ambiguous. V lost 6 bases and J 2 bases, leaving 12 bases between the germline ends. The CDR3 sequence is 13 residues long. Germline lookup yields CDR1 SGHTS and CDR2 YDEGEE.

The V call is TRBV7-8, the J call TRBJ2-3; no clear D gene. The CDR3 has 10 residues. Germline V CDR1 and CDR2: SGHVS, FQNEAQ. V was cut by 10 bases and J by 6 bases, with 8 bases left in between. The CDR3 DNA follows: TGTGCCACCCGTGCGGATACGCAGTATTTT. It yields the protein CATRADTQYF.

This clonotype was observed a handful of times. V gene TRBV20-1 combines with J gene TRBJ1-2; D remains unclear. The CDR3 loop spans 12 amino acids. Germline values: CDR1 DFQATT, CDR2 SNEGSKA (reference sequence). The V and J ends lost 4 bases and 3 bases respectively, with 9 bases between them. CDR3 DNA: TGCAGTGCTAAAAGCCGGTACTATGGCTACACCTTC. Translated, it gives CSAKSRYYGYTF.

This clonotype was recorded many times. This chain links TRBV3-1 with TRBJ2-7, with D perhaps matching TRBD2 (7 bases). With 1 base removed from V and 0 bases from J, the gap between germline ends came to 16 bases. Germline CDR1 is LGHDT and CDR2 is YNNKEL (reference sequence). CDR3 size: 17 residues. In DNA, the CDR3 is TGTGCCAGCAGCCAAGCCCCCTGGGGGGGGCTCTCCTACGAGCAGTACTTC. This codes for CASSQAPWGGLSYEQYF.

The CDR3 region is CSGGVDTEAFF. In DNA form, the CDR3 reads TGCAGCGGCGGGGTGGACACTGAAGCTTTCTTT. The chain joins TRBV29-1 to TRBJ1-1, with no clear D. Germline loops: CDR1 SQVTM, CDR2 ANQGSEA. The CDR3 is 11 amino acids. The V end was cut by 7 bases, the J end by 3 bases, with 9 bases between.

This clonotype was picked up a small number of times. CDR3 in DNA: TGTGCCAGCAGGCCCAACGGGTATTCGGGGGGGTACTTC. Its translation: CASRPNGYSGGYF. The gene calls are TRBV12-3 or TRBV12-4 and TRBJ2-7; 7 bases match TRBD2. With V trimmed by 6 bases and J by 12 bases, 14 bases remained unmatched. The CDR3 sequence is 13 residues long.

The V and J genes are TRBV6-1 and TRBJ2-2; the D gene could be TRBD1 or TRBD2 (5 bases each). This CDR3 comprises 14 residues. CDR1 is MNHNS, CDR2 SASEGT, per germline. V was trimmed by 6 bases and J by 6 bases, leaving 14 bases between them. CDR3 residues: CASRPPVGAGELFF. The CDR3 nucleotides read TGTGCCAGCAGACCCCCTGTGGGGGCCGGGGAGCTGTTTTTT.

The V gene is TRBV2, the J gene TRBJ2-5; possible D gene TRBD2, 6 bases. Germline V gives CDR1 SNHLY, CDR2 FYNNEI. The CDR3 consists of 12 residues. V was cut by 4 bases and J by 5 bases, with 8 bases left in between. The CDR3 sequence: CASSGLAETQYF. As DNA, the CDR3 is TGTGCCAGCAGTGGGCTAGCGGAGACCCAGTACTTC.

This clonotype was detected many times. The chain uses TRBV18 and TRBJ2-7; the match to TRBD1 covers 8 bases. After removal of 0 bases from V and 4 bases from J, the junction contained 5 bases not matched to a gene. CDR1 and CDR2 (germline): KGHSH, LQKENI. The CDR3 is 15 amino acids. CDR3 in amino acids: CASSPPDREAYEQYF. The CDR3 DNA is TGTGCCAGCTCACCACCGGACAGGGAGGCATACGAGCAGTACTTC.

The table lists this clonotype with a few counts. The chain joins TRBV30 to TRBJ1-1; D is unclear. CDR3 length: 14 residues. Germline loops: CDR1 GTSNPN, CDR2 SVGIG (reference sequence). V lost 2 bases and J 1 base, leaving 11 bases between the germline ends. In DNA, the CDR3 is TGTGCCTGGAGTAAGGAGTACGGGAACACTGAAGCTTTCTTT. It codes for CAWSKEYGNTEAFF.